This TCR beta chain was obtained from a study of blood T cell repertoires in COVID-19. Overall study context: Whether acute or convalescent, the COVID-19 samples came from the United States, Italy and Spain.

How the authors handled the data: Counts of nucleated cells, estimated from reference gene primer amplification, were obtained. Assay used: immunoSEQ multiplex PCR; TCRdb lists only in-frame clones, some missing. That table is the source of V, J and clone size, and D and trimming were worked out from the DNA. The sample lists about 140,000 clones; roughly 86% were seen once. This CDR3 is built from 15 residues. Trimming removed 1 base from V and 0 bases from J; junction bases left unmatched: 2. Per the germline V gene, CDR1 is LNHNV and CDR2 is YYDKDF (reference sequence). Participant-given clinical history determined each cohort assignment.

The TCR comes from a woman aged 45-59 years with acute COVID-19. The sequencing input was PBMCs or T cells enriched from blood (not recorded which). The chain has TRBV15 and TRBJ2-5, with 7 bases fitting TRBD2. As DNA, the CDR3 is TGTGCCACCAGCAGAGGCACTAGCGACCAAGAGACCCAGTACTTC. Its protein product is CATSRGTSDQETQYF.